One and the same sample provided the 10 T cell receptor beta chains below, sequenced in a study of cytomegalovirus exposure and HLA in healthy donors. The study ran its PCR with 60 Vbeta and 13 Jbeta primers. Sequencing used immunoSEQ multiplex PCR; TCRdb keeps in-frame clones, though not all of them. The sample records around 90,000 clones, 85% being singletons. Specimen: PBMCs. These receptors were taken from a man in his forties in good health and CMV-seropositive.

This chain connects TRBV18 to TRBJ2-2; 9 bases are a match to TRBD2. The CDR3 length is 16 residues. Germline lookup yields CDR1 KGHSH and CDR2 LQKENI. V shed 5 bases and J 5 bases; nucleotides not matched to a gene: 9. The CDR3 DNA reads TGTGCCAGCTCAGGGGAACTAGCGGGCCCGACCGGGGAGCTGTTTTTT. Its translation: CASSGELAGPTGELFF.

The chain joins TRBV19 to TRBJ1-5; 8 nucleotides align to TRBD1. There are 15 residues in the CDR3. Losses at the gene ends were 5 bases for V and 2 bases for J; bases not matched to a gene: 5. The germline gives CDR1 LNHDA, CDR2 SQIVND (reference sequence). CDR3 sequence: CASSEDRGGNQPQHF. Written as DNA, the CDR3 is TGTGCCAGTAGTGAAGACAGGGGCGGCAATCAGCCCCAGCATTTT.

CDR3 coding DNA: TGTGCCAGCAGCGAGGGAGTTGGCACAGAGGGAAATCAGCCCCAGCATTTT. As protein: CASSEGVGTEGNQPQHF. The chain links TRBV21-1 to TRBJ1-5. TRBV21-1 is given as a pseudogene. The CDR3 loop spans 17 amino acids.

The table lists this clone with a few counts. The chain employs TRBV30 and TRBJ2-7; the D is unclear. The germline gives CDR1 GTSNPN, CDR2 SVGIG (reference sequence). The germline V and J ends were trimmed by 3 bases and 7 bases, with 16 bases remaining between them. The CDR3 is 13 amino acids. As DNA, the CDR3 is TGTGCCTGGAGGTCCTCAAAATCGAGGGAGCAGTACTTC. Encoded protein: CAWRSSKSREQYF. The full variable domain, rest sourced from reference TRBV30 and TRBJ2-7, is SQTIHQWPATLVQPVGSPLSLECTVEGTSNPNLYWYRQAAGRGLQLLFYSVGIGQISSEVPQNLSASRPQDRQFILSSKKLLLSDSGFYLCAWRSSKSREQYFGPGTRLTVT.

V gene TRBV7-8 combines with J gene TRBJ1-2, with 8 nucleotides matching TRBD1. Germline trimming cut 2 bases from V and 8 bases from J; bases unmatched to any gene: 7. The CDR3 contains 14 residues. In germline, CDR1 is SGHVS, CDR2 FQNEAQ. In DNA, the CDR3 is TGTGCCAGCAGCTTAACGACAGGGGCATCGGGCTACACCTTC. This sequence encodes CASSLTTGASGYTF.

The chain recombines TRBV19 with TRBJ1-2; D ambiguous. Germline CDR1 is LNHDA and CDR2 is SQIVND (reference sequence). There are 15 residues in the CDR3. Trimming took 6 bases from V and 5 from J, leaving 19 bases between them. CDR3 amino acids: CASSANPRGPYGYTF. DNA of the CDR3: TGTGCCAGTAGCGCGAATCCCCGAGGGCCTTATGGCTACACCTTC.

This clone is labeled as medium-sized. The chain uses TRBV5-1 and TRBJ2-5; TRBD2 matches at 8 bases. This CDR3 is 15 amino acids long. Germline CDR1 is SGHRS and CDR2 is YFSETQ. V dropped 1 base and J dropped 5; count of bases not matched to a gene: 7. For the CDR3, the DNA is TGCGCCAGCAGCTTGTCAGCGGGAGCTGGGGAGACCCAGTACTTC. This gives the protein CASSLSAGAGETQYF.

The J gene is TRBJ2-1, the V gene TRBV29-1; maybe TRBD2 (6 bases). CDR1 SQVTM and CDR2 ANQGSEA come from the germline V gene. The CDR3 covers 14 residues. Trimming took 3 bases from V and 4 from J, leaving 13 bases between them. DNA for the CDR3: TGCAGCGTTGATCCCGGCGGGGAATACAATGAGCAGTTCTTC. This gives the protein CSVDPGGEYNEQFF.

The chain recombines TRBV19 with TRBJ1-6; 7 bases match TRBD1. The germline CDR1 and CDR2 sequences are LNHDA and SQIVND (reference sequence). This CDR3 contains 15 residues. Trimming cost V 11 bases and J 1 base; bases outside gene matches: 8. The DNA of the CDR3 is TGTGCCGGTACTTCGGGACAGTCCTATAATTCACCCCTCCACTTT. Protein sequence: CAGTSGQSYNSPLHF. Together with reference TRBV19 and TRBJ1-6, the CDR3 gives the full variable domain: DGGITQSPKYLFRKEGQNVTLSCEQNLNHDAMYWYRQDPGQGLRLIYYSQIVNDFQKGDIAEGYSVSREKKESFPLTVTSAQKNPTAFYLCAGTSGQSYNSPLHFGNGTRLTVT.

The V call is TRBV5-1, the J call TRBJ2-7, with TRBD2 matching over 9 bases. The germline gives CDR1 SGHRS, CDR2 YFSETQ. With V trimmed by 0 bases and J by 2 bases, 9 bases remained unmatched. The CDR3 has 17 amino acids. The CDR3: CASSLVSGGGDTYEQYF. CDR3 nucleotide sequence: TGCGCCAGCAGCTTGGTTAGCGGGGGCGGGGACACCTACGAGCAGTACTTC.